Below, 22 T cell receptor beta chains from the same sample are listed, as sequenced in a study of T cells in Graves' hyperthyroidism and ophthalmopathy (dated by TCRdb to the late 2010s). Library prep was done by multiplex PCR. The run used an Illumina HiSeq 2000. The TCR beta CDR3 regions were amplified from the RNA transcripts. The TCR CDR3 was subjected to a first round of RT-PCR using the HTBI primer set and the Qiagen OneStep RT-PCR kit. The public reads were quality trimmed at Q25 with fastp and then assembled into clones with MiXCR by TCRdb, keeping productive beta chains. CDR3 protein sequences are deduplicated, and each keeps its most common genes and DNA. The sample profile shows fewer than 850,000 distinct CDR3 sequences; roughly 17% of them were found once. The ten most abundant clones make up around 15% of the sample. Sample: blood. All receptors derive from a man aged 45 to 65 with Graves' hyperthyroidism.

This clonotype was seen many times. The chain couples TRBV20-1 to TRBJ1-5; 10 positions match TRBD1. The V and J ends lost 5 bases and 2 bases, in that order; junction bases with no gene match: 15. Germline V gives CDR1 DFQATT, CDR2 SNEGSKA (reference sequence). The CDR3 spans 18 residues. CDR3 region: CSAFGQGETYRGNQPQHF. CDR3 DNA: TGCAGTGCTTTCGGACAGGGGGAAACTTATCGTGGCAATCAGCCCCAGCATTTT.

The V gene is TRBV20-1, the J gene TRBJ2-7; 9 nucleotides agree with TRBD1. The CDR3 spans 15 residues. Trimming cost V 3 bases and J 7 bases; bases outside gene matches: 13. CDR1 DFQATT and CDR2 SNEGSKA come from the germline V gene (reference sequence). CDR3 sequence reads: CSASLPGTGRSEQYF. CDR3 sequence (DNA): TGCAGTGCTAGTCTCCCGGGGACAGGGAGAAGTGAGCAGTACTTC.

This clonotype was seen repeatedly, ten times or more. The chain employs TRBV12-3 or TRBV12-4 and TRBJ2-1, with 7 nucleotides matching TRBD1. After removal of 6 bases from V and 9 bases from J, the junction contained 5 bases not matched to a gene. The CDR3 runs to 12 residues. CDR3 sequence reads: CASSPGQTEQFF. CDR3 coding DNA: TGTGCCAGCAGCCCGGGACAGACTGAGCAGTTCTTC.

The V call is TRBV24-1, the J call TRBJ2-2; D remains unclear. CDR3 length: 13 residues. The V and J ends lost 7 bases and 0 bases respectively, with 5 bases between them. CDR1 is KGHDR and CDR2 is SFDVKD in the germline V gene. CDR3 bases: TGTGCCACCAGGGCAGCGAACACCGGGGAGCTGTTTTTT. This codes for CATRAANTGELFF.

CDR3 protein: CASREPGQGKEQYF. The CDR3, as DNA: TGTGCCAGCAGAGAACCGGGACAGGGGAAAGAGCAGTACTTC. This chain links TRBV25-1 with TRBJ2-7; TRBD1 matches 10 bases. J was trimmed by 7 bases and V by 6 bases; bases with no gene match: 9. CDR1 and CDR2 (germline): MGHDK, SYGVNS. CDR3 size: 14 residues.

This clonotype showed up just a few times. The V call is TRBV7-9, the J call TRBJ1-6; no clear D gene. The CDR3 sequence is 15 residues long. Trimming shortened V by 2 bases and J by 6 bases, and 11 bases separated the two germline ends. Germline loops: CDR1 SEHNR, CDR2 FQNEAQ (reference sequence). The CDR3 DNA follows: TGTGCCAGCAGCTTACTTGGGGTATTTAATTCACCCCTCCACTTT. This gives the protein CASSLLGVFNSPLHF.

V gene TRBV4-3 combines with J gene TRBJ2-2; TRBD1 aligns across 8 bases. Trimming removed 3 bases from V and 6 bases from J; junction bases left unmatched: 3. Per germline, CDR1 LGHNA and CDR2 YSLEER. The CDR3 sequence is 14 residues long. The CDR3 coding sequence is TGCGCCAGCAGCCAGCACAGGGGGGCCGGGGAGCTGTTTTTT. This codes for CASSQHRGAGELFF.

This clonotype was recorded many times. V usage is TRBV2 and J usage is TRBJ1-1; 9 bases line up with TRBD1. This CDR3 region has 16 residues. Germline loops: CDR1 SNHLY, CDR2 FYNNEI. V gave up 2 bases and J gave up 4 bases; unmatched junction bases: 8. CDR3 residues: CASSERLGQGSTEAFF. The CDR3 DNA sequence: TGTGCCAGCAGTGAAAGGTTGGGACAGGGCAGCACTGAAGCTTTCTTT.

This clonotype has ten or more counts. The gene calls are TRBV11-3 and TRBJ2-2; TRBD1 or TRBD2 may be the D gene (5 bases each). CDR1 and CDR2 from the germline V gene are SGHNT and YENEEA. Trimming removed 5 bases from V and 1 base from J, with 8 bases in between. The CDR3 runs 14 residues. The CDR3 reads CASSTRGNTGELFF. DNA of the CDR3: TGTGCCAGCAGCACTAGGGGGAACACCGGGGAGCTGTTTTTT.

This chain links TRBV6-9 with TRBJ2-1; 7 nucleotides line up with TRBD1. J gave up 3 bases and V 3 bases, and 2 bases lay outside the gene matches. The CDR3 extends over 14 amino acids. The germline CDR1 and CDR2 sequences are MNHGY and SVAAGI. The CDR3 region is CASSYRTGYNEQFF. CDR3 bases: TGTGCCAGCAGTTACCGGACAGGCTACAATGAGCAGTTCTTC.

The CDR3 loop is CASSLVGGGQNTGELFF. In DNA form, the CDR3 reads TGTGCCAGCAGCTTAGTTGGGGGAGGCCAGAACACCGGGGAGCTGTTTTTT. The genes are TRBV11-2 and TRBJ2-2, with a tentative D call TRBD2 (6 bases). Germline assignment: CDR1 SGHAT and CDR2 FQNNGV. The CDR3 length is 17 residues. V was cut by 1 base and J by 1 base, with 13 bases left in between.

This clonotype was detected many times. CDR3 DNA sequence: TGTGCCAGCTCACCAGTTAGCGGAGGAAATGAGCAGTTCTTC. Its protein is CASSPVSGGNEQFF. This chain connects TRBV18 to TRBJ2-1; D may be TRBD2 (6 bases). The CDR3 is 14 residues long. Looked up from germline, CDR1 is KGHSH and CDR2 is LQKENI. V was pared by 2 bases and J by 7 bases, with 12 bases between. Combining the CDR3 with reference TRBV18 and TRBJ2-1 gives the whole variable domain NAGVMQNPRHLVRRRGQEARLRCSPMKGHSHVYWYRQLPEEGLKFMVYLQKENIIDESGMPKERFSAEFPKEGPSILRIQQVVRGDSAAYFCASSPVSGGNEQFFGPGTRLTVL.

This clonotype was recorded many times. The CDR3 here is CASSPDTGTGKETQYF. DNA of the CDR3: TGTGCCAGCAGCCCAGACACCGGGACAGGGAAGGAGACCCAGTACTTC. This chain connects TRBV28 to TRBJ2-5; 9 bases map to TRBD1. Looked up from germline, CDR1 is MDHEN and CDR2 is SYDVKM. The CDR3 is made up of 16 amino acids. Trimming took 6 bases from V and 5 from J; bases not matched to a gene: 13.

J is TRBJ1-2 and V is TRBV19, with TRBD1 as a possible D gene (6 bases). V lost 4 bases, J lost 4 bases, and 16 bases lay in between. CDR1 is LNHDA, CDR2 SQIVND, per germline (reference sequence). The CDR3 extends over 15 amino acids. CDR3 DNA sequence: TGTGCCAGTAGTACAATATTACAGGGTGGCTATGGCTACACCTTC. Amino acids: CASSTILQGGYGYTF.

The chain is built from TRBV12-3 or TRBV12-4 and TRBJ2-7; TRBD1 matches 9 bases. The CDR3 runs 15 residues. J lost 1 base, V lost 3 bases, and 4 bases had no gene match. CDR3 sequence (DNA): TGTGCCAGCAGTTTGGGACAGGGCAAGTCCTACGAGCAGTACTTC. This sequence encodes CASSLGQGKSYEQYF.

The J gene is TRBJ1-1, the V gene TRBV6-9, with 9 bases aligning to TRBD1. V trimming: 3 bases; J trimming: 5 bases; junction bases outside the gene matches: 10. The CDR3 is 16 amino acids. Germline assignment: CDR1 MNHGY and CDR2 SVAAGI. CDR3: CASSYPLRQGGTEAFF. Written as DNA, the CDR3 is TGTGCCAGCAGTTACCCATTGAGACAGGGGGGTACTGAAGCTTTCTTT.

CDR3 nucleotide sequence: TGCAGTGCCCCGCACGGGGTCACCGGGGAGCTGTTTTTT. Residues: CSAPHGVTGELFF. V is TRBV20-1 and J is TRBJ2-2; the D gene is possibly TRBD2 (5 bases). The germline V gene has CDR1 DFQATT and CDR2 SNEGSKA (reference sequence). The V end was cut by 6 bases, the J end by 4 bases, with 12 bases between. CDR3 length equals 13 residues.

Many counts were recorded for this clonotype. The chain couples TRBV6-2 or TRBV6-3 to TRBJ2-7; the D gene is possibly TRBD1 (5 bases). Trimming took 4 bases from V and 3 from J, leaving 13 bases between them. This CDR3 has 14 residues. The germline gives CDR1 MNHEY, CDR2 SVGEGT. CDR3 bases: TGTGCCAGCAGTTGGGGCGGACCATTCTACGAGCAGTACTTC. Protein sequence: CASSWGGPFYEQYF.

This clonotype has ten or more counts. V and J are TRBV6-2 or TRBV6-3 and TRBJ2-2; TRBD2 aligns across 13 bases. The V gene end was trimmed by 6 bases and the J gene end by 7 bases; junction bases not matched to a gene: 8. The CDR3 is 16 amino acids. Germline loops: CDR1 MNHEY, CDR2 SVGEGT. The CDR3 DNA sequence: TGTGCCAGCAGGACACTAGCGGGAGGGCCTCACGGGGAGCTGTTTTTT. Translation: CASRTLAGGPHGELFF.

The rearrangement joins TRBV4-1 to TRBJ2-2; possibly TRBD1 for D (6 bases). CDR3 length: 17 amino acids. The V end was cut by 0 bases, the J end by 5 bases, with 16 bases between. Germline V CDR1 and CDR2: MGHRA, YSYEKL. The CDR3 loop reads CASSQESTGIYTGELFF. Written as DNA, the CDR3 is TGCGCCAGCAGCCAAGAGAGTACAGGGATCTATACCGGGGAGCTGTTTTTT.

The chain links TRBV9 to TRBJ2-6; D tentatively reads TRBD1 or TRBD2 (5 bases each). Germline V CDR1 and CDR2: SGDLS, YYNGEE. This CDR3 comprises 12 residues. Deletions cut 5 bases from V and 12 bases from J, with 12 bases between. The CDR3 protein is CASRMGEGVLTF. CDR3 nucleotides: TGTGCCAGCAGGATGGGGGAAGGCGTCCTGACTTTC.

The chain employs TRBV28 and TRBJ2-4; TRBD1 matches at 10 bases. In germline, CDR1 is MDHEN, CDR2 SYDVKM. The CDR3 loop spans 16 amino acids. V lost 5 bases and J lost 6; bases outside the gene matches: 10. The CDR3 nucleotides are TGTGCCAGCAGTAATTCTCGGACAGGGGGAGGAAACATTCAGTACTTC. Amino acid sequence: CASSNSRTGGGNIQYF.